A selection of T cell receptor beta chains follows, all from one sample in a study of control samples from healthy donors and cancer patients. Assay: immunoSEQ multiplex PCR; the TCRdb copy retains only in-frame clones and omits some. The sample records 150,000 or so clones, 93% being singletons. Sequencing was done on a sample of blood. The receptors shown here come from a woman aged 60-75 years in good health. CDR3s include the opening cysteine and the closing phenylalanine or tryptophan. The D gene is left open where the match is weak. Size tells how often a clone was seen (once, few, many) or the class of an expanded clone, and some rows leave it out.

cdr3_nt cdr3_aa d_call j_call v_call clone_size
TGTGCCAGTAGTCTCCCATCGGGGGGACTCTCTGGAAACACCATATATTTT CASSLPSGGLSGNTIYF - TRBJ1-3 TRBV19 -
TGTGCCAGCAGTTTAGGGGGCCTGCGGGCTGAAGCTTTCTTT CASSLGGLRAEAFF - TRBJ1-1 TRBV27 -
TGTGCCAGTAGTACTACAGGGGGCGCGAACTATGGCTACACCTTC CASSTTGGANYGYTF TRBD1 TRBJ1-2 TRBV19 -
TGTGCCAGCAGCTTCTTCCCGAGCGGGGCCTCCTACAATGAGCAGTTCTTC CASSFFPSGASYNEQFF TRBD2 TRBJ2-1 TRBV11-2 -
TGTGCCAGCAGGGGGTGGGGCAGGGGGCTTAATGAGCAGTTCTTC CASRGWGRGLNEQFF TRBD1 TRBJ2-1 TRBV6-5 -
TGTGCCAGTACCCGACAGGGAAATTCACCCCTCCACTTT CASTRQGNSPLHF TRBD1 TRBJ1-6 TRBV19 -
TGTGCCAGCAGCCCTGACAGCAACTATGGCTACACCTTC CASSPDSNYGYTF - TRBJ1-2 TRBV5-5 medium-sized
TGTGCCAGTAAAGGGAGTAATGAAAAACTGTTTTTT CASKGSNEKLFF - TRBJ1-4 TRBV19 -
TGTGCCAGCATCACCGGAGCGGGGGGAACAGATACGCAGTATTTT CASITGAGGTDTQYF TRBD2 TRBJ2-3 TRBV2 -
TGTGCCAGCAGCTATCCAGGGGGCCGGCAAGAGACCCAGTACTTC CASSYPGGRQETQYF TRBD1 TRBJ2-5 TRBV5-6 -
TGTGCCAGCAGCTACAAGGGGGGTTCTGGGGCCAACGTCCTGACTTTC CASSYKGGSGANVLTF - TRBJ2-6 TRBV7-2 -
TGTGCCACCAGCAGAGTGATGGCGCTCGAGCAGTACTTC CATSRVMALEQYF - TRBJ2-7 TRBV15 -
TGTGCCAGCACCCTAACGGGGTTACTTAATTCACCCCTCCACTTT CASTLTGLLNSPLHF - TRBJ1-6 TRBV6-5 -
TGTGCCAGCAGCTTAGTCGGGGACGGATTTGAACCCCTCCACTTT CASSLVGDGFEPLHF - TRBJ1-6 TRBV7-2 -
TGTGCCAGCAGTGAAGAGGGGAGCAATCAGCCCCAGCATTTT CASSEEGSNQPQHF - TRBJ1-5 TRBV2 few
TGTGCCAGCAGCTTAGGGGCGAATGGGGGGTACAATGAGCAGTTCTTC CASSLGANGGYNEQFF - TRBJ2-1 TRBV7-9 -
TGTGCCAGTAGTATAGAACGGTGGGAGACCCAGTACTTC CASSIERWETQYF - TRBJ2-5 TRBV19 -
TGTGCCAGCACAGGATACCTGAACACTGAAGCTTTCTTT CASTGYLNTEAFF - TRBJ1-1 TRBV7-2 -
TGTGCCAGCAGTTTGGAAGATACGCAGTATTTT CASSLEDTQYF - TRBJ2-3 TRBV2 -
TGTGCCAGCAGTCAACAGGGGGAGGTCTATGGCTACACCTTC CASSQQGEVYGYTF TRBD1 TRBJ1-2 TRBV2 once
TGCGCCAGCAGAGGGACAGGGGTTGGCAATCAGCCCCAGCATTTT CASRGTGVGNQPQHF TRBD1 TRBJ1-5 TRBV10-2 once
TGTGCCAGCTCACTGGGACAGGGGAACACTGAAGCTTTCTTT CASSLGQGNTEAFF TRBD1 TRBJ1-1 TRBV18 few
TGTGCCAGCAGCCACGGGACGGTTAGCAATCAGCCCCAGCATTTT CASSHGTVSNQPQHF - TRBJ1-5 TRBV7-8 -
TGTGCCAGCAGCCAAGGGGGAGGGGGCGAATATGAAAAACTGTTTTTT CASSQGGGGEYEKLFF TRBD1 TRBJ1-4 TRBV4-2 once
TGTGCCAGCAGCTTATTCTCCCCACAGTCTAACTATGGCTACACCTTC CASSLFSPQSNYGYTF - TRBJ1-2 TRBV7-2 once
TGTGCCAGCAGCTTAGGTGGTCCTGTTGGGCTGTTTTTT CASSLGGPVGLFF - TRBJ1-4 TRBV7-8 -
TGTGCCAGCAGCTCGGGGGCTCGGGACACCGGGGAGCTGTTTTTT CASSSGARDTGELFF - TRBJ2-2 TRBV6-5 -
TGTGCCAGCAGTTACTCGAGGATCCGGGGCGAGGGTGGCTACACCTTC CASSYSRIRGEGGYTF - TRBJ1-2 TRBV6-6 -
TGTGCCAGCAGTGCGCTCTACACCGGGGAGCTGTTTTTT CASSALYTGELFF - TRBJ2-2 TRBV27 -
TGTGCCAGCAACGGGGGAGTCAGATCGAGCTATGGCTACACCTTC CASNGGVRSSYGYTF - TRBJ1-2 TRBV2 -
TGTGCCAGCAGCTATACCCCGGGGGAGGCTGAAGCTTTCTTT CASSYTPGEAEAFF - TRBJ1-1 TRBV2 -
TGCGCCAGCAGCCCAGGACATTATTACGAGCAGTACTTC CASSPGHYYEQYF - TRBJ2-7 TRBV5-1 -
TGTGCCAGCAGCCGCACAGGGTCACAATCAAGCTCCTATAATTCACCCCTCCACTTT CASSRTGSQSSSYNSPLHF - TRBJ1-6 TRBV13 -
TGTGCCAGCAGCCTCGGGCACCCCTTTTATAGCGGGTCAGACTACGAGCAGTACTTC CASSLGHPFYSGSDYEQYF TRBD2 TRBJ2-7 TRBV5-4 -
TGTGCCAGCAGTGTGACTAGCGGGGGAGCCTACATTGAGCAGTTCTTC CASSVTSGGAYIEQFF TRBD2 TRBJ2-1 TRBV2 -
TGTGCCAGCACTCCCGGGCCGGGAAAACTGTTTTTT CASTPGPGKLFF - TRBJ1-4 TRBV12-3/TRBV12-4 -
TGCGCCAGCAGCCAAGCCGCGGGGTCGGGAGACACCATATATTTT CASSQAAGSGDTIYF - TRBJ1-3 TRBV4-3 -
TGTGCCAGCAGCCAAGACCAAACAGGGTTGAATGGCTACACCTTC CASSQDQTGLNGYTF - TRBJ1-2 TRBV3-1/TRBV3-2 -
TGTGCCAGCGGAATGGGTCAGCCCCAGCATTTT CASGMGQPQHF - TRBJ1-5 TRBV2 -
TGTGCCAGCAGCCGGACAGGGGGTGAGGGTGAAAAACTGTTTTTT CASSRTGGEGEKLFF TRBD1 TRBJ1-4 TRBV4-2 -
TGTGCCAGCAGCGAGGACAGGGGGACTAATGAAAAACTGTTTTTT CASSEDRGTNEKLFF TRBD1 TRBJ1-4 TRBV7-2 -
TGTGCCAGCAGCTTAACGGGGGCCCACAATGAGCAGTTCTTC CASSLTGAHNEQFF - TRBJ2-1 TRBV11-2 -
TGTGCCTGGACCAAGGGGGCGATAAGCAATCAGCCCCAGCATTTT CAWTKGAISNQPQHF TRBD1 TRBJ1-5 TRBV30 -
TGTGCCATCAGGCCGGGACCTTATAGCAATCAGCCCCAGCATTTT CAIRPGPYSNQPQHF - TRBJ1-5 TRBV10-3 -
TGTGCCAGCAGTGAGGTGGCCGGGAGCTCCTACGAGCAGTACTTC CASSEVAGSSYEQYF - TRBJ2-7 TRBV6-1 many
TGCAGTGCTAGTCTGTGGGACAATGAGCAGTTCTTC CSASLWDNEQFF - TRBJ2-1 TRBV20-1 -
TGTGCCAGCTCGCGGACAGGGGGTCGGTATGCCGGGGAGCTGTTTTTT CASSRTGGRYAGELFF TRBD1 TRBJ2-2 TRBV18 -
TGTGCTAGTGGCAAGGGACTAGCGGGGGTAAATGAGCAGTTCTTC CASGKGLAGVNEQFF TRBD2 TRBJ2-1 TRBV12-5 -
TGTGCCAGTAGAGTTCAAGGATTACAGCCCCAGCATTTT CASRVQGLQPQHF - TRBJ1-5 TRBV19 once
TGCAGCGTTAAGAATAGCAATCAGCCCCAGCATTTT CSVKNSNQPQHF - TRBJ1-5 TRBV29-1 -
TGTGCCAGCAGCCGACAGGGACGCTCTGGGGCCAACGTCCTGACTTTC CASSRQGRSGANVLTF TRBD1 TRBJ2-6 TRBV25-1 -
TGTGCCAGCAGGCCGACAGGGGGACGATCCTACGAGCAGTACTTC CASRPTGGRSYEQYF TRBD1 TRBJ2-7 TRBV6-5 -
TGTGCCAGCAGCCCCCGGGACGGCTACGAGCAGTACTTC CASSPRDGYEQYF - TRBJ2-7 TRBV5-4 -
TGCGCCAGCAGCCAACAGCCCCCCGGGACAGGGGGGACCGAGCAGTACTTC CASSQQPPGTGGTEQYF TRBD1 TRBJ2-7 TRBV4-3 -